This record concerns one T cell receptor (beta chain) sequence. The record originates from a study of long-term antiretroviral therapy in people with HIV. In germline, CDR1 is SQVTM, CDR2 ANQGSEA. This CDR3 comprises 15 residues. V shed 4 bases, J shed 5 bases, and the junction held 12 bases outside the gene matches. Sequencing relied on immunoSEQ assay v3.0, run at survey level. Here immunoSEQ multiplex PCR was the method, and the copy in TCRdb shows in-frame clones only, minus some. The sample consists of approximately 24,000 clones, more than 65% of them appearing once. This chain joins TRBV29-1 and TRBJ2-5; the match to TRBD2 covers 8 bases. The sequence was collected from a man aged 25 to 45 with HIV. The source material was unsorted PBMCs, sampled 4.4 years after starting antiretroviral therapy. As DNA, the CDR3 is TGCAGCGTTGTCGGGGATGCGGGAGGAAGGGAGACCCAGTACTTC. Its translation is CSVVGDAGGRETQYF.